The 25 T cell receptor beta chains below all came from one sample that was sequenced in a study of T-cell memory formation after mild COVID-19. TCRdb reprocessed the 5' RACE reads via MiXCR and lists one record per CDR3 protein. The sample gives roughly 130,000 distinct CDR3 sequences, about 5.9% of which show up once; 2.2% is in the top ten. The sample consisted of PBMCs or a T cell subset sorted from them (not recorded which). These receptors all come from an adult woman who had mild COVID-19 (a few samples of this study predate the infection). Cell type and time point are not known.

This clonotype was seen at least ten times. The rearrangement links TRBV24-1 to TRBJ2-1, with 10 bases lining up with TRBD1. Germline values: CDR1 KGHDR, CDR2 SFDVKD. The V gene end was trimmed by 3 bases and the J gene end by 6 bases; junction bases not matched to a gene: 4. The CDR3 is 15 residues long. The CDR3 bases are TGTGCCACCAGTGATCGGGACAGGGGTAGCAATGAGCAGTTCTTC. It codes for CATSDRDRGSNEQFF.

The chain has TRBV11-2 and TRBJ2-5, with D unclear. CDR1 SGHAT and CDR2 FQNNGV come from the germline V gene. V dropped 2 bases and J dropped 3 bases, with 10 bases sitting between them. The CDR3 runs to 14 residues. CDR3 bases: TGTGCCAGCAGCTTATATGTACCCGAAGAGACCCAGTACTTC. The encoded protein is CASSLYVPEETQYF.

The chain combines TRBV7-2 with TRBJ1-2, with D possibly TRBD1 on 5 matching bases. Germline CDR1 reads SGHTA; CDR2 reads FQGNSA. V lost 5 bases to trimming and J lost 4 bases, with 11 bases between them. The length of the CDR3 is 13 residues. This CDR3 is CASSRTGTYGYTF. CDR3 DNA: TGTGCCAGCAGCAGGACGGGGACCTATGGCTACACCTTC. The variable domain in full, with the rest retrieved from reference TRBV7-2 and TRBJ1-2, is GAGVSQSPSNKVTEKGKDVELRCDPISGHTALYWYRQSLGQGLEFLIYFQGNSAPDKSGLPSDRFSAERTGGSVSTLTIQRTQQEDSAVYLCASSRTGTYGYTFGSGTRLTVV.

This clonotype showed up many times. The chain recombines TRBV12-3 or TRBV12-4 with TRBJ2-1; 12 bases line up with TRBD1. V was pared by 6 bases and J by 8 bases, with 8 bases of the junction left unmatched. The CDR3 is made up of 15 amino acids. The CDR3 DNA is TGTGCCAGCAGCGAGTCCGGGACAGGGGGCGATGAGCAGTTCTTC. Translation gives CASSESGTGGDEQFF.

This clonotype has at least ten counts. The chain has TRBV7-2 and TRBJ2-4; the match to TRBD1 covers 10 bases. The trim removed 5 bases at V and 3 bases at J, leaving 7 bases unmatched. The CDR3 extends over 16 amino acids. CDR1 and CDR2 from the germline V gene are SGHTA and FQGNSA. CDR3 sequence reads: CASSMTGGTGKNIQYF. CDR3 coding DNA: TGTGCCAGCAGCATGACAGGGGGCACAGGCAAAAACATTCAGTACTTC.

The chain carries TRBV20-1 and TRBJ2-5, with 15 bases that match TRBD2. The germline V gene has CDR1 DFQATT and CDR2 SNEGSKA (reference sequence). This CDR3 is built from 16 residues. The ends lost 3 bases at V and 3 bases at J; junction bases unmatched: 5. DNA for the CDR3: TGCAGTGCTAGGGGGACTAGCGGGGGGCCAAAAGAGACCCAGTACTTC. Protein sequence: CSARGTSGGPKETQYF.

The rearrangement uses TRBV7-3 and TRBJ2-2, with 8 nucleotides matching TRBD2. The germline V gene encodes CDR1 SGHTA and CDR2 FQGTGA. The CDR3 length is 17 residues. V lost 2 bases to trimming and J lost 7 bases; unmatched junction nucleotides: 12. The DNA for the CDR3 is TGTGCCAGCAGCTTAGGAGGTGGCGGACTAGCAATCGGGGAGCTGTTTTTT. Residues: CASSLGGGGLAIGELFF.

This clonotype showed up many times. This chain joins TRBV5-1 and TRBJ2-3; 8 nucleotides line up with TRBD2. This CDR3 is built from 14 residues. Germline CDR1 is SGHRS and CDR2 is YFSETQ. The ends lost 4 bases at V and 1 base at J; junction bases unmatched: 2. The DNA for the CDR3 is TGCGCCAGCAGCGCGACTAGCGGCACAGATACGCAGTATTTT. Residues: CASSATSGTDTQYF.

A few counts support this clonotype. The DNA of the CDR3 is TGTGCCAGCAATAAGGTGGCGCCCGGGACAGGGGCTATCCCCACTGAAGCTTTCTTT. It encodes CASNKVAPGTGAIPTEAFF. This sequence joins TRBV27 and TRBJ1-1; 10 bases agree with TRBD1. The germline gives CDR1 MNHEY, CDR2 SMNVEV (reference sequence). V trimming: 7 bases; J trimming: 4 bases; junction bases outside the gene matches: 21. There are 19 residues in the CDR3.

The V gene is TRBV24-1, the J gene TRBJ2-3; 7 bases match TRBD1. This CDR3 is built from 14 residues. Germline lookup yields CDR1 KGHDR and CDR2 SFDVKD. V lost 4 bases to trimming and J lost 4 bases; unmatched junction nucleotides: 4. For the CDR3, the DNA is TGTGCCACCAGTGAACTACAGGGGCCAGATACGCAGTATTTT. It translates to CATSELQGPDTQYF.

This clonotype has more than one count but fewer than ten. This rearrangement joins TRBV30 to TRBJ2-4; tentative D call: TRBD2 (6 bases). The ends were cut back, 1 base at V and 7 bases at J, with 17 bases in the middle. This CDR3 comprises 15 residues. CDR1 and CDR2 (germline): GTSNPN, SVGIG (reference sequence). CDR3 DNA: TGTGCCTGGAGTGGGACACAGCGGGTATGGAACATTCAGTACTTC. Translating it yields CAWSGTQRVWNIQYF.

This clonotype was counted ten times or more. The CDR3 here is CSVERETQYF. As DNA, the CDR3 is TGCAGCGTTGAGAGGGAGACCCAGTACTTC. The V gene is TRBV29-1, the J gene TRBJ2-5; D is uncertain. The V and J ends lost 3 bases and 5 bases respectively, with 4 bases between them. The CDR3 totals 10 residues. From germline, CDR1 is SQVTM and CDR2 ANQGSEA.

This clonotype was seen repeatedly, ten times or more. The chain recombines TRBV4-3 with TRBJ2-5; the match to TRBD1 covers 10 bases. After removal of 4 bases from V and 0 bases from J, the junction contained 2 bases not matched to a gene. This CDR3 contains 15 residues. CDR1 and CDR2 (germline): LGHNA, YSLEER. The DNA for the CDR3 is TGCGCCAGCAGCCGGGGACAGGGGTACCAAGAGACCCAGTACTTC. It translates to CASSRGQGYQETQYF.

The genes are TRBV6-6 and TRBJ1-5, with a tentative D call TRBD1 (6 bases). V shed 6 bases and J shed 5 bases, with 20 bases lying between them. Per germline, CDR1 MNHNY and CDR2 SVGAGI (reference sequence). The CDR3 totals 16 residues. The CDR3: CASRGNLRGRDQPQHF. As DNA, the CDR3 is TGTGCCAGCAGGGGAAACCTCAGGGGTCGGGATCAGCCCCAGCATTTT.

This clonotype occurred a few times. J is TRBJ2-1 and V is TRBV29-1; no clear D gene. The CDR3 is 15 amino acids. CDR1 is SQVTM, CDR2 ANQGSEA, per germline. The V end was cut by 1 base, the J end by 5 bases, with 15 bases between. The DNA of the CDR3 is TGCAGCGTTGAAGCCGCCGGGTTGGGGAACAATGAGCAGTTCTTC. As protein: CSVEAAGLGNNEQFF.

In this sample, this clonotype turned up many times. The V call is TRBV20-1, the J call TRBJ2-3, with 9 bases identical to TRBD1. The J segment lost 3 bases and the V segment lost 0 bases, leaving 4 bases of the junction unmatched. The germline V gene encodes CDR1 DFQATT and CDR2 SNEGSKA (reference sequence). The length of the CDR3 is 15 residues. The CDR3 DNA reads TGCAGTGCTAGAGATGTCGGACAGGGGACAGATACGCAGTATTTT. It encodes CSARDVGQGTDTQYF.

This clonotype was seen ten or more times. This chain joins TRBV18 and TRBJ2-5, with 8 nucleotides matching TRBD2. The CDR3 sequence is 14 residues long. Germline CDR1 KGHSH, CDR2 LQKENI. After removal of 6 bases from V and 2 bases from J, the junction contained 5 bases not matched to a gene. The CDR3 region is CASSKAGVQETQYF. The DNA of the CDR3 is TGTGCCAGCTCCAAAGCGGGGGTTCAAGAGACCCAGTACTTC.

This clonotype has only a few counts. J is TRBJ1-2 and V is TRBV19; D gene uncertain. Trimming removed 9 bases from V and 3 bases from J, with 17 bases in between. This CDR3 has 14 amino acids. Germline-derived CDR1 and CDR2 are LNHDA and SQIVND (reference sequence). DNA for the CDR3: TGTGCCAGCCGACTGTGGGGATCGGACTATGGCTACACCTTC. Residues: CASRLWGSDYGYTF.

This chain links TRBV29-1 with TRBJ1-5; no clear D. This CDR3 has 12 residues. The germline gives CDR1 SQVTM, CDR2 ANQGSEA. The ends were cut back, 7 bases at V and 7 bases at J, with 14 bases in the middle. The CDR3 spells CSATVSGQPQHF. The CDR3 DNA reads TGCAGCGCCACGGTCAGCGGCCAGCCCCAGCATTTT. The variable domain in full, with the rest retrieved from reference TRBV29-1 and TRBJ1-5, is SAVISQKPSRDICQRGTSLTIQCQVDSQVTMMFWYRQQPGQSLTLIATANQGSEATYESGFVIDKFPISRPNLTFSTLTVSNMSPEDSSIYLCSATVSGQPQHFGDGTRLSIL.

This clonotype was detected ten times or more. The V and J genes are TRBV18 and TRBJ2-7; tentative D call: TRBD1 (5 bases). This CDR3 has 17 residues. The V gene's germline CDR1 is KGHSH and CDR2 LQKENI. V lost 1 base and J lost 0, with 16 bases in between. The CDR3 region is CASSPLPWGESSYEQYF. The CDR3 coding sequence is TGTGCCAGCTCACCACTACCTTGGGGCGAGAGCTCCTACGAGCAGTACTTC.

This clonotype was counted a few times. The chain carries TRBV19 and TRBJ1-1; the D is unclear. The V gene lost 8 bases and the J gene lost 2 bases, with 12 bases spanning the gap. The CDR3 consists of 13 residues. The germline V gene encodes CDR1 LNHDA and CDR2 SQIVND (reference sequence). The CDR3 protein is CASRKRTNTEAFF. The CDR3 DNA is TGTGCCAGTCGGAAGCGGACTAACACTGAAGCTTTCTTT.

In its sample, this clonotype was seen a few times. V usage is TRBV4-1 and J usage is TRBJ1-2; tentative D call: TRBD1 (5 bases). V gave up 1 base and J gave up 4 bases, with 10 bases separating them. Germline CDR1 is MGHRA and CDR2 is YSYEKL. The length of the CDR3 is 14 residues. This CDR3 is CASSQGGGTYGYTF. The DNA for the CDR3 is TGCGCCAGCAGCCAAGGAGGAGGGACCTATGGCTACACCTTC.

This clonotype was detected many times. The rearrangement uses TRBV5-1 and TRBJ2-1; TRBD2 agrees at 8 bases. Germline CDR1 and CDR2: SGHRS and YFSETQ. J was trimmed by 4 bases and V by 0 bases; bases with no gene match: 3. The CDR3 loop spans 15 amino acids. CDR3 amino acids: CASSLGTSPYNEQFF. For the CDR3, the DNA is TGCGCCAGCAGCTTGGGGACTAGCCCTTACAATGAGCAGTTCTTC.

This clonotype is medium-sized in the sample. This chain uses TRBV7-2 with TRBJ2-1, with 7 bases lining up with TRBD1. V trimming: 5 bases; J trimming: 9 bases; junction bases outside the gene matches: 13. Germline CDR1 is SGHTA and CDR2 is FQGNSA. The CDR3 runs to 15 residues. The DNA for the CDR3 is TGTGCCAGCAGCCCGACCGCTACAGGGGATACTGAGCAGTTCTTC. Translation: CASSPTATGDTEQFF.

In DNA form, the CDR3 reads TGTGCCAGCAGCTTTTACAGGGTTGTTGACTCTTTTGGAAACACCATATATTTT. It encodes CASSFYRVVDSFGNTIYF. The gene calls are TRBV7-9 and TRBJ1-3; TRBD1 is a possible D gene (6 bases). The germline V gene has CDR1 SEHNR and CDR2 FQNEAQ (reference sequence). The CDR3 is made up of 18 amino acids. V lost 3 bases to trimming and J lost 3 bases, with 21 bases between them.